These 19 T cell receptor beta chains share one sample of origin, sequenced in a study of regulatory T cells in long-lasting Graves disease. iRepertoire HTBI primers and Arm-PCR of CDR3 regions built TCR beta libraries. One entry per CDR3 protein results from TCRdb running MiXCR on the multiplex PCR reads. The sample records about 470,000 distinct CDR3 sequences, around 20% being singletons. Time point given: persistent/refractory GD, antithyroid drugs over 5 years with positive TRAb. PBMC-extracted RNA yielded the TCR library. The specimen was peripheral blood mononuclear cells (PBMCs), collected when the disease was refractory, from a patient treated with antithyroid drugs. These receptors were obtained from a female donor with Graves disease.

This clonotype was counted a few times. This sequence joins TRBV29-1 and TRBJ1-1; D perhaps matches TRBD1 (6 bases). V was cut by 8 bases and J by 8 bases, with 12 bases left in between. CDR1 is SQVTM and CDR2 is ANQGSEA in the germline V gene. CDR3 length: 10 amino acids. CDR3 protein: CSSWGPEAFF. DNA of the CDR3: TGCAGCTCTTGGGGGCCCGAAGCTTTCTTT.

The sample holds a few counts of this clonotype. The gene calls are TRBV7-9 and TRBJ1-2, with D unclear. The V and J ends lost 5 bases and 4 bases respectively, with 17 bases between them. The CDR3 length is 15 residues. The V gene's germline CDR1 is SEHNR and CDR2 FQNEAQ (reference sequence). CDR3 residues: CASSPYQKEAYGYTF. The CDR3 DNA sequence: TGTGCCAGCAGCCCCTATCAAAAGGAGGCCTATGGCTACACCTTC.

This clonotype was detected ten times or more. The V and J genes are TRBV27 and TRBJ1-6; TRBD1 agrees at 7 bases. Trimming cost V 6 bases and J 7 bases; bases outside gene matches: 6. The V gene's germline CDR1 is MNHEY and CDR2 SMNVEV (reference sequence). The length of the CDR3 is 14 residues. CDR3 DNA: TGTGCCAGCAGCTGGACAGGATCGAATTCACCCCTCCACTTT. Translated: CASSWTGSNSPLHF.

The sample holds many counts of this clonotype. The rearrangement links TRBV28 to TRBJ1-2, with TRBD1 matching over 11 bases. The V and J ends lost 2 bases and 4 bases, in that order; junction bases with no gene match: 12. Germline CDR1 is MDHEN and CDR2 is SYDVKM. The CDR3 sequence is 18 residues long. The DNA for the CDR3 is TGTGCCAGCAGTTTAGACGCCCGGACAGGGGGCGATGGCTATGGCTACACCTTC. Translation: CASSLDARTGGDGYGYTF.

V is TRBV19 and J is TRBJ2-7, with unresolved D. The V gene's germline CDR1 is LNHDA and CDR2 SQIVND (reference sequence). Trimming stripped 0 bases from V and 5 bases from J, with 14 bases between. This CDR3 has 15 residues. The CDR3 spells CASSIDRTPQNEQYF. Here the CDR3 DNA reads TGTGCCAGTAGTATAGATCGCACCCCGCAGAACGAGCAGTACTTC. Full variable domain (missing parts from reference TRBV19 and TRBJ2-7): DGGITQSPKYLFRKEGQNVTLSCEQNLNHDAMYWYRQDPGQGLRLIYYSQIVNDFQKGDIAEGYSVSREKKESFPLTVTSAQKNPTAFYLCASSIDRTPQNEQYFGPGTRLTVT.

The rearrangement joins TRBV7-8 to TRBJ2-7, with D uncertain. The V and J ends lost 4 bases and 4 bases respectively, with 14 bases between them. Germline V CDR1 and CDR2: SGHVS, FQNEAQ. The CDR3 extends over 14 amino acids. CDR3 amino acids: CASSSRISYYEQYF. CDR3 coding DNA: TGTGCCAGCAGCTCCAGGATTAGTTATTACGAGCAGTACTTC.

There are many counts of this clonotype. The CDR3 bases are TGTGCCAGCAGCTTAGGGCTAGGGCCCTACGAGCAGTACTTC. Protein: CASSLGLGPYEQYF. This rearrangement joins TRBV11-2 to TRBJ2-7, with unresolved D. Trimming took 1 base from V and 2 from J, leaving 9 bases between them. CDR1 is SGHAT and CDR2 is FQNNGV in the germline V gene. The CDR3 loop spans 14 amino acids.

This clonotype was seen a few times. The rearrangement joins TRBV7-3 to TRBJ2-7; tentative D call: TRBD1 (5 bases). The germline CDR1 and CDR2 sequences are SGHTA and FQGTGA. The CDR3 is 15 residues long. V dropped 5 bases and J dropped 0 bases, with 14 bases sitting between them. The CDR3 is CASSPGPPRSYEQYF. The CDR3 DNA follows: TGTGCCAGCAGCCCAGGGCCGCCTCGCTCCTACGAGCAGTACTTC.

This clonotype was seen more than once but under ten times. The V call is TRBV7-9, the J call TRBJ2-5; 14 positions match TRBD2. Germline CDR1 SEHNR, CDR2 FQNEAQ (reference sequence). The CDR3 spans 20 residues. The V and J ends lost 3 bases and 0 bases, in that order; junction bases with no gene match: 12. This CDR3 is CASSFKPGLAGAKNQETQYF. CDR3 sequence (DNA): TGTGCCAGCAGCTTCAAACCGGGACTAGCGGGAGCCAAGAACCAAGAGACCCAGTACTTC. The entire variable domain, with the rest obtained from reference TRBV7-9 and TRBJ2-5, is as follows: DTGVSQNPRHKITKRGQNVTFRCDPISEHNRLYWYRQTLGQGPEFLTYFQNEAQLEKSRLLSDRFSAERPKGSFSTLEIQRTEQGDSAMYLCASSFKPGLAGAKNQETQYFGPGTRLLVL.

This clonotype was observed a handful of times. This chain uses TRBV28 with TRBJ1-5, with D unresolved. This CDR3 contains 17 residues. CDR1 is MDHEN, CDR2 SYDVKM, per germline. V shed 2 bases and J shed 1 base, with 15 bases lying between them. Here the CDR3 DNA reads TGTGCCAGCAGTTTACCCACCCTTGGATCCAGCAATCAGCCCCAGCATTTT. Its translation is CASSLPTLGSSNQPQHF.

The chain is built from TRBV13 and TRBJ2-7, with D possibly being TRBD2 (6 bases). The germline gives CDR1 PRHDT, CDR2 FYEKMQ (reference sequence). Trimming removed 9 bases at V and 2 bases at J, with 14 bases between. This CDR3 contains 13 residues. The CDR3 sequence: CARRDRFTYEQYF. In DNA form, the CDR3 reads TGTGCCAGGCGGGACCGTTTTACCTACGAGCAGTACTTC.

This clonotype came up many times. The rearrangement joins TRBV11-2 to TRBJ2-7; the match to TRBD1 covers 8 bases. This CDR3 spans 14 amino acids. CDR1 is SGHAT, CDR2 FQNNGV, per germline. Unmatched junction bases numbered 3, after V lost 2 bases and J lost 3 bases. CDR3 region: CASSLPGGLYEQYF. For the CDR3, the DNA is TGTGCCAGCAGCTTACCAGGGGGCCTCTACGAGCAGTACTTC.

The chain has TRBV19 and TRBJ2-7, with 9 bases aligning to TRBD2. Germline-derived CDR1 and CDR2 are LNHDA and SQIVND (reference sequence). The CDR3 totals 16 residues. J lost 0 bases, V lost 0 bases, and 3 bases had no gene match. Written as DNA, the CDR3 is TGTGCCAGTAGTATAGATGGCGGGAGGGCCTCCTACGAGCAGTACTTC. It is translated as CASSIDGGRASYEQYF.

This clonotype was detected many times. The J gene is TRBJ2-7, the V gene TRBV28; weak D call: TRBD1 (6 bases). The V and J ends lost 2 bases and 2 bases respectively, with 19 bases between them. The CDR3 has 17 residues. Germline V CDR1 and CDR2: MDHEN, SYDVKM. The CDR3 nucleotides read TGTGCCAGCAGTTTAATGCAGGGGTCAAATAGCGCCTACGAGCAGTACTTC. This gives the protein CASSLMQGSNSAYEQYF.

This clonotype turned up a few times. V and J are TRBV3-1 and TRBJ2-1, with unresolved D. The CDR3 extends over 16 amino acids. Germline assignment: CDR1 LGHDT and CDR2 YNNKEL (reference sequence). V lost 0 bases, J lost 2 bases, and 11 bases lay in between. The CDR3 nucleotides read TGTGCCAGCAGCCAAGATATGAGGTCGACCTACAATGAGCAGTTCTTC. This gives the protein CASSQDMRSTYNEQFF.

The V and J genes are TRBV30 and TRBJ1-2; D is possibly TRBD1 (5 bases). The V gene lost 0 bases and the J gene lost 7 bases, with 12 bases spanning the gap. CDR1 and CDR2 from the germline V gene are GTSNPN and SVGIG (reference sequence). This CDR3 is built from 13 residues. CDR3 amino acids: CAWSVWGISGYTF. In DNA form, the CDR3 reads TGTGCCTGGAGTGTTTGGGGGATCAGTGGCTACACCTTC.

V is TRBV5-8 and J is TRBJ2-7, with no clear D. The CDR3 length is 10 residues. V was pared by 7 bases and J by 4 bases, with 6 bases between. Germline CDR1 is SGHTS and CDR2 is YDEGEE. The DNA for the CDR3 is TGTGCCAGCGAGCAGTACGAGCAGTACTTC. Translation: CASEQYEQYF.

This clonotype was recorded many times. This chain connects TRBV7-2 to TRBJ1-2; 10 nucleotides match TRBD1. Germline loops: CDR1 SGHTA, CDR2 FQGNSA. The V gene end was trimmed by 3 bases and the J gene end by 2 bases; junction bases not matched to a gene: 3. The CDR3 is 15 amino acids. For the CDR3, the DNA is TGTGCCAGCAGCTTTACGACAGGGGGCAACTATGGCTACACCTTC. Amino acids: CASSFTTGGNYGYTF.

In this sample, this clonotype turned up a few times. The chain employs TRBV7-2 and TRBJ2-2, with D possibly TRBD2 on 6 matching bases. The V gene lost 1 base and the J gene lost 0 bases, with 15 bases spanning the gap. Germline V gene lookup returns CDR1 SGHTA and CDR2 FQGNSA. The CDR3 has 18 amino acids. For the CDR3, the DNA is TGTGCCAGCAGCTTAGTAGTTTTTAGCGGCCCGAACACCGGGGAGCTGTTTTTT. Its translation: CASSLVVFSGPNTGELFF.